This TCR beta chain was observed in a study of blood T cell repertoires in COVID-19. For the study at large: The analysed material was cDNA or gDNA that came from T cells, B-cell-depleted T cells, or PBMCs.

The V end was cut by 2 bases, the J end by 2 bases, with 8 bases between. This CDR3 has 14 amino acids. CDR1 SNHLY and CDR2 FYNNEI come from the germline V gene. Profiled with immunoSEQ multiplex PCR; TCRdb holds only in-frame clones, not every one. The sample has around 620,000 clones; 70% to 90% are singletons. The J gene is TRBJ2-3, the V gene TRBV2, with D possibly TRBD1 on 5 matching bases. The receptor's source is a woman between 18 and 30 years old with acute or convalescent COVID-19. Material: peripheral blood. CDR3 sequence (DNA): TGTGCCAGCAGTGAACCGGACACCACAGATACGCAGTATTTT. Protein: CASSEPDTTDTQYF.